The clone carrying this TCR beta chain was seen a handful of times. Its antigen is unidentified. Gene names follow the mouse nomenclature. The read falls 1 residue short of the CDR3 end, and the missing part is taken from the germline J gene. Method: immunoSEQ multiplex PCR; TCRdb's copy keeps in-frame clones and lacks some. The sample lists roughly 2,200 clones; roughly 51% were seen once. This specimen comes from a study of tissue T cells after allogeneic stem cell transplantation. Time point defined: mouse harvest day 14 after allogeneic transplant. The graft held 10^6 splenic CD5+ T cells and 10^7 T-cell-depleted bone marrow cells. Mice had MHC-mismatched B6 into BALB/c GVHD, sampled day 7 or 14. Regarding the study as a whole: Sampling depth was limited, and the cohort was small and clinically varied. Within patients, tissue anatomy strongly shaped TCR repertoire composition. Blood and spleen captured only part of the tissue TCR repertoire.

The CDR3 has 14 amino acids. Germline V gives CDR1 KGHTA, CDR2 FQNQQP. Sequenced: lymph node tissue. This rearrangement joins TRBV23 to TRBJ2-5; the table's D call, TRBD1, was not checked against the DNA. The TCR was taken from a female BALB/c mouse given C57BL/6 T cells with graft-versus-host disease after an allogeneic hematopoietic cell transplant. The sequenced CDR3 bases are TGCTCCAGCAGTCAATCAGGGGGCCAAGACACCCAGTAC. It is translated as CSSSQSGGQDTQY. The entire CDR3 protein is CSSSQSGGQDTQYF.